The present T cell receptor beta chain was sequenced within a study of metastatic and nonmetastatic thyroid tumors. Germline CDR1 and CDR2: LGHDT and YNNKEL (reference sequence). This CDR3 has 14 amino acids. V lost 0 bases and J lost 4, with 10 bases in between. There were no patients who had received any treatment before thyroid surgery. MiXCR re-clonotyped the PCR reads for TCRdb. The sample lists around 50,000 clones; 25% to 30% were seen once. The gene calls are TRBV3-1 and TRBJ2-7; TRBD1 might be the D (5 bases). Specimen: blood. The receptor's source is a female donor with papillary thyroid cancer or a benign thyroid nodule (not recorded which). Some clones in this sample may be carry-over from other donors' samples. The CDR3 here is CASSQEFPGYEQYF. The CDR3 DNA reads TGTGCCAGCAGCCAAGAGTTTCCAGGGTACGAGCAGTACTTC.